The 20 T cell receptor beta chains below were found in one sample sequenced in a study of blood T cells in healthy people across ages. For the second PCR, which ran for about 6 to 11 cycles, a sample-barcoded 5' primer and a J-beta primer mix were used. TCRdb independently ran MiXCR on the 5' RACE reads; one entry per CDR3 protein. The table records 700,000 or so distinct CDR3 sequences, over 20% of them present only once. The sequenced sample was blood. The receptors stem from a man aged 70 or older in good health.

This clonotype has only a few counts. Germline is not matched at one junction end, which may reflect a read error. V usage is TRBV4-2 and J usage is TRBJ2-4; a possible D gene is TRBD2 (6 bases). Germline V gives CDR1 LGHNA, CDR2 YNFKEQ. This CDR3 has 16 amino acids. The CDR3 nucleotides read TGTGCCAGCAGCCAAGAGGGGGAACTAGCCAAAAACATTCAGCACTTC. It codes for CASSQEGELAKNIQHF.

In its sample, this clonotype was seen a few times. The chain couples TRBV6-6 to TRBJ1-3, with 8 bases lining up with TRBD1. CDR1 is MNHNY and CDR2 is SVGAGI in the germline V gene (reference sequence). The J segment lost 7 bases and the V segment lost 0 bases, leaving 8 bases of the junction unmatched. The CDR3 totals 16 residues. CDR3 bases: TGTGCCAGCAGTTACTCTGGTCCGGGACAGGTGAACACCATATATTTT. Protein product: CASSYSGPGQVNTIYF.

The table lists this clonotype with many counts. The chain recombines TRBV7-2 with TRBJ2-1; 9 bases align to TRBD2. Germline trimming cut 2 bases from V and 7 bases from J; bases unmatched to any gene: 6. The CDR3 sequence is 15 residues long. CDR1 and CDR2 (germline): SGHTA, FQGNSA. Written as DNA, the CDR3 is TGTGCCAGCAGCTTATCCGGGACTAGCAAGAATGAGCAGTTCTTC. Residues: CASSLSGTSKNEQFF.

This clonotype has just one count. V is TRBV6-1 and J is TRBJ2-1; 8 bases match TRBD1. Germline lookup yields CDR1 MNHNS and CDR2 SASEGT. Germline trimming cut 10 bases from V and 4 bases from J; bases unmatched to any gene: 3. CDR3 size: 12 residues. The CDR3 DNA reads as TGTGCCACAGGGACAGGATACAATGAGCAGTTCTTC. As protein: CATGTGYNEQFF.

The rearrangement joins TRBV14 to TRBJ2-1; the match to TRBD2 covers 8 bases. CDR1 is SGHDN and CDR2 is FVKESK in the germline V gene. CDR3 length: 16 residues. V lost 1 base, J lost 6 bases, and 8 bases stayed unmatched. The CDR3: CASSQAFGRVRNEQFF. DNA for the CDR3: TGTGCCAGCAGCCAAGCCTTCGGGAGGGTTCGCAATGAGCAGTTCTTC.

This clonotype turned up a few times. DNA for the CDR3: TGTGCCAGCAGCGGGGTTAATCCCGGTGGCTACACCTTC. Translation: CASSGVNPGGYTF. The rearrangement uses TRBV11-3 and TRBJ1-2; D gene uncertain. V was trimmed by 5 bases and J by 7 bases, leaving 14 bases between them. There are 13 residues in the CDR3. Germline V CDR1 and CDR2: SGHNT, YENEEA. The full variable domain, rest sourced from reference TRBV11-3 and TRBJ1-2, is EAGVVQSPRYKIIEKKQPVAFWCNPISGHNTLYWYLQNLGQGPELLIRYENEEAVDDSQLPKDRFSAERLKGVDSTLKIQPAELGDSAVYLCASSGVNPGGYTFGSGTRLTVV.

This clonotype was recorded at least ten times. This chain uses TRBV28 with TRBJ2-7; D call uncertain. The CDR3 runs 13 residues. CDR1 and CDR2 (germline): MDHEN, SYDVKM. Trimming pared 6 bases from V and 2 bases from J, leaving 11 bases between. The CDR3 DNA sequence: TGTGCCAGCAGATTCGGTCTTGCCTACGAGCAGTACTTC. Translation: CASRFGLAYEQYF.

This clonotype was detected only a few times. This rearrangement joins TRBV20-1 to TRBJ2-3; 7 positions agree with TRBD2. This CDR3 comprises 14 residues. The germline gives CDR1 DFQATT, CDR2 SNEGSKA (reference sequence). With 3 bases clipped from V and 2 bases from J, the junction kept 5 bases outside the gene matches. The CDR3 bases are TGCAGTGCTAGTCCTAGCGGATACACAGATACGCAGTATTTT. Protein sequence: CSASPSGYTDTQYF.

V and J are TRBV7-9 and TRBJ1-1; D possibly corresponds to TRBD1 (5 bases). This CDR3 region has 14 residues. V was trimmed by 5 bases and J by 5 bases, leaving 15 bases between them. CDR1 SEHNR and CDR2 FQNEAQ come from the germline V gene (reference sequence). The CDR3 sequence is CASSQAGFATEAFF. As DNA, the CDR3 is TGTGCCAGCAGCCAAGCAGGGTTTGCGACTGAAGCTTTCTTT.

The chain employs TRBV20-1 and TRBJ2-2; D is ambiguous. This CDR3 contains 15 residues. V was cut by 1 base and J by 3 bases, with 12 bases left in between. Germline loops: CDR1 DFQATT, CDR2 SNEGSKA (reference sequence). The CDR3 loop is CSARAPTGYTGELFF. The CDR3 nucleotides read TGCAGTGCTAGAGCCCCGACCGGTTACACCGGGGAGCTGTTTTTT.

This clonotype was picked up a small number of times. The CDR3 coding sequence is TGCAGTGCCCTGACCCGCTCCTACAATGAGCAGTTCTTC. Amino acids: CSALTRSYNEQFF. This chain uses TRBV20-1 with TRBJ2-1; no clear D gene. The length of the CDR3 is 13 residues. CDR1 and CDR2 (germline): DFQATT, SNEGSKA (reference sequence). Deletions cut 6 bases from V and 0 bases from J, with 9 bases between.

This clonotype was detected a few times. The chain uses TRBV28 and TRBJ1-1; D unclear. The CDR3 has 13 amino acids. Per germline, CDR1 MDHEN and CDR2 SYDVKM. Deletions cut 0 bases from V and 5 bases from J, with 7 bases between. DNA of the CDR3: TGTGCCAGCAGTTTATGGGCGAGGACTGAAGCTTTCTTT. The encoded protein is CASSLWARTEAFF.

This chain links TRBV20-1 with TRBJ1-5; 7 bases map to TRBD1. With 4 bases clipped from V and 4 bases from J, the junction kept 10 bases outside the gene matches. There are 15 residues in the CDR3. Per the germline V gene, CDR1 is DFQATT and CDR2 is SNEGSKA (reference sequence). CDR3 bases: TGCAGTGCTATCGGCCCAGGGGGTCCGAATCAGCCCCAGCATTTT. Translating gives CSAIGPGGPNQPQHF.

The chain links TRBV7-3 to TRBJ2-5, with D possibly being TRBD1 or TRBD2 (7 bases each). The CDR3 is 16 residues long. Germline-derived CDR1 and CDR2 are SGHTA and FQGTGA. V lost 5 bases and J 4 bases, leaving 20 bases between the germline ends. The CDR3: CASSPQGGNRGETQYF. DNA for the CDR3: TGTGCCAGCAGCCCCCAGGGGGGGAACAGGGGAGAGACCCAGTACTTC.

This clonotype was observed a handful of times. The genes are TRBV7-2 and TRBJ1-4; 7 nucleotides agree with TRBD1. CDR3 size: 14 residues. CDR1 and CDR2 (germline): SGHTA, FQGNSA. V shed 7 bases, J shed 3 bases, and the junction held 5 bases outside the gene matches. In DNA form, the CDR3 reads TGTGCCAGCACCCGACAGGGAGCTAATGAAAAACTGTTTTTT. Protein: CASTRQGANEKLFF.

This clonotype appeared a few times. The J gene is TRBJ2-5, the V gene TRBV7-3, with D unresolved. The V gene's germline CDR1 is SGHTA and CDR2 FQGTGA. The germline V and J ends were trimmed by 3 bases and 9 bases, with 14 bases remaining between them. CDR3 length: 13 amino acids. The CDR3 loop is CASSFRDSWAQYF. The CDR3 nucleotides are TGTGCCAGCAGCTTCCGTGACTCGTGGGCCCAGTACTTC.

This clonotype was detected a few times. The gene calls are TRBV9 and TRBJ1-4, with D hard to call. The germline CDR1 and CDR2 sequences are SGDLS and YYNGEE. The CDR3 runs to 16 residues. The V gene lost 0 bases and the J gene lost 8 bases, with 17 bases spanning the gap. DNA for the CDR3: TGTGCCAGCAGCGTAGCTACTGCTGGGGAGAACGAAAAACTGTTTTTT. Protein: CASSVATAGENEKLFF.

In this sample, this clonotype turned up many times. The chain links TRBV29-1 to TRBJ1-2, with 8 nucleotides matching TRBD1. The CDR3 is 12 residues long. V gave up 5 bases and J gave up 8 bases; unmatched junction bases: 7. Per the germline V gene, CDR1 is SQVTM and CDR2 is ANQGSEA. CDR3 amino acids: CSVTDRVEGYTF. The CDR3 DNA follows: TGCAGCGTTACGGACAGGGTAGAGGGCTACACCTTC.

This clonotype was found a few times. The J gene is TRBJ2-5, the V gene TRBV18; TRBD1 is a possible D gene (5 bases). The CDR3 contains 13 residues. Trimming stripped 3 bases from V and 4 bases from J, with 9 bases between. Germline values: CDR1 KGHSH, CDR2 LQKENI. Here the CDR3 DNA reads TGTGCCAGCTCACCGACCCAGGGAGAGACCCAGTACTTC. This translates into CASSPTQGETQYF.

The chain links TRBV4-1 to TRBJ1-1; TRBD1 aligns across 9 bases. V lost 0 bases and J lost 4; bases outside the gene matches: 9. The germline V gene encodes CDR1 MGHRA and CDR2 YSYEKL. The CDR3 is made up of 17 amino acids. This CDR3 reads CASSQEGVGTGTTEAFF. CDR3 DNA: TGCGCCAGCAGCCAAGAGGGGGTGGGGACAGGGACCACTGAAGCTTTCTTT.